These 25 T cell receptor beta chains originate from one sample sequenced in a study of T cells in Graves' hyperthyroidism and ophthalmopathy. Template material for amplifying TCR beta CDR3 regions consisted of RNA transcripts. TCR CDR3 regions were first amplified by RT-PCR with HTBI primers. TCRdb passed the multiplex PCR reads through MiXCR, listing each CDR3 protein once. Altogether 300,000 to 450,000 distinct CDR3 sequences are present, about 17% being singletons, with the ten largest covering almost 35%. Specimen: blood. The receptors come from a woman aged 25 to 39 with Graves' hyperthyroidism that later progressed to Graves' ophthalmopathy.

This sequence joins TRBV11-2 and TRBJ2-7; the D gene is possibly TRBD1 (6 bases). Trimming removed 3 bases at V and 4 bases at J, with 10 bases between. The CDR3 contains 13 residues. Germline V gene lookup returns CDR1 SGHAT and CDR2 FQNNGV. In nucleotides, the CDR3 is TGTGCCAGCAGCTTGGACAGTGCATACGAGCAGTACGTC. This sequence encodes CASSLDSAYEQYV.

This clonotype was recorded many times. The J gene is TRBJ2-7, the V gene TRBV28, with 10 bases that match TRBD1. After removal of 10 bases from V and 7 bases from J, the junction contained 13 bases not matched to a gene. The CDR3 contains 14 residues. Germline V lookup: CDR1 MDHEN, CDR2 SYDVKM. The CDR3 nucleotides read TGTGCCATCGGCCCGACAGGGGGCTATGATGAGCAGTACTTC. This encodes CAIGPTGGYDEQYF.

The rearrangement joins TRBV6-1 to TRBJ2-1; TRBD2 matches at 10 bases. The CDR3 is 14 residues long. Trimming at V came to 8 bases and at J to 8 bases, leaving 9 bases not matched to a gene. Germline lookup yields CDR1 MNHNS and CDR2 SASEGT. CDR3 region: CASWPAGGGDEQFF. The CDR3 region has the DNA TGTGCCAGCTGGCCAGCGGGGGGGGGGGATGAGCAGTTCTTC.

This clonotype was counted many times. The rearrangement links TRBV27 to TRBJ1-6; 12 nucleotides line up with TRBD1. The CDR3 runs 15 residues. Trimming at V came to 2 bases and at J to 7 bases, leaving 0 bases not matched to a gene. Germline-derived CDR1 and CDR2 are MNHEY and SMNVEV (reference sequence). The chain's CDR3 is CASSLGTGGNSPLHF. CDR3 DNA sequence: TGTGCCAGCAGTTTAGGGACAGGGGGCAATTCACCCCTCCACTTT.

This clonotype was detected a few times. The J gene is TRBJ1-3, the V gene TRBV4-1; D is possibly TRBD1 (6 bases). V lost 3 bases, J lost 8 bases, and 20 bases lay in between. The CDR3 has 16 residues. Germline V gene lookup returns CDR1 MGHRA and CDR2 YSYEKL. The CDR3 bases are TGCGCCAGCAGCCACCCTATGGGGGCGTTGGTGGACACCATATATTTT. Its protein is CASSHPMGALVDTIYF.

The chain uses TRBV27 and TRBJ2-3; D is possibly TRBD1 (5 bases). This CDR3 is 14 amino acids long. Germline values: CDR1 MNHEY, CDR2 SMNVEV (reference sequence). Trimming took 4 bases from V and 2 from J, leaving 10 bases between them. This CDR3 reads CASSWGSNTDTQYF. The CDR3 coding sequence is TGTGCCAGCAGTTGGGGCAGTAACACAGATACGCAGTATTTT.

This clonotype appeared a few times. This chain connects TRBV28 to TRBJ2-7, with D hard to call. The CDR3 length is 12 residues. The germline V gene has CDR1 MDHEN and CDR2 SYDVKM. Trimming took off 3 bases at V and 6 bases at J, with 9 bases between the two ends. CDR3 sequence reads: CASSFVSGEQYF. CDR3 nucleotide sequence: TGTGCCAGCAGTTTCGTCTCGGGCGAGCAGTACTTC.

This clonotype was picked up many times. The chain links TRBV5-1 to TRBJ2-7; 8 nucleotides align to TRBD1. The CDR3 loop spans 15 amino acids. Looked up from germline, CDR1 is SGHRS and CDR2 is YFSETQ. Losses at the gene ends were 4 bases for V and 1 base for J; bases not matched to a gene: 7. The DNA of the CDR3 is TGCGCCAGCAGCCTCGGGACAGGTGTTTCCTACGAGCAGTACTTC. It encodes CASSLGTGVSYEQYF.

This clonotype was seen repeatedly, ten times or more. The chain couples TRBV2 to TRBJ2-1; no definite D call. CDR3 size: 11 residues. V was clipped by 3 bases and J by 7 bases, with 4 bases between them. CDR1 is SNHLY, CDR2 FYNNEI, per germline. CDR3 sequence: CASSDLNEQFF. DNA of the CDR3: TGTGCCAGCAGTGATTTGAATGAGCAGTTCTTC. Full variable domain (outside the CDR3, taken from reference TRBV2 and TRBJ2-1): EPEVTQTPSHQVTQMGQEVILRCVPISNHLYFYWYRQILGQKVEFLVSFYNNEISEKSEIFDDQFSVERPDGSNFTLKIRSTKLEDSAMYFCASSDLNEQFFGPGTRLTVL.

This clonotype showed up just once. The rearrangement links TRBV29-1 to TRBJ1-1; D remains unclear. This CDR3 is 13 amino acids long. V was shortened by 2 bases and J by 1 base, with 8 bases between the two germline ends. Germline CDR1 SQVTM, CDR2 ANQGSEA. This CDR3 is CSVETPQNTEAFF. The DNA of the CDR3 is TGCAGCGTTGAAACACCTCAGAACACTGAAGCTTTCTTT. The whole variable domain, filled in from reference TRBV29-1 and TRBJ1-1, reads SAVISQKPSRDICQRGTSLTIQCQVDSQVTMMFWYRQQPGQSLTLIATANQGSEATYESGFVIDKFPISRPNLTFSTLTVSNMSPEDSSIYLCSVETPQNTEAFFGQGTRLTVV.

Ten or more counts support this clonotype. This rearrangement joins TRBV5-1 to TRBJ1-1, with a weak D call TRBD1 (6 bases). The V and J ends lost 2 bases and 1 base respectively, with 12 bases between them. Germline V gives CDR1 SGHRS, CDR2 YFSETQ. CDR3 length: 15 amino acids. The DNA of the CDR3 is TGCGCCAGCAGCTTCCTGGCGGGGGCGAACACTGAAGCTTTCTTT. Translation: CASSFLAGANTEAFF.

This sequence joins TRBV5-6 and TRBJ2-1, with D perhaps given as TRBD1 or TRBD2 (6 bases each). CDR1 SGHDT and CDR2 YYEEEE come from the germline V gene. Between the trimmed V and J ends, which lost 4 bases and 6 bases, there was a span of 20 bases. The CDR3 sequence is 16 residues long. The CDR3 spells CASSPRLGGWGNEQFF. CDR3 coding DNA: TGTGCCAGCAGCCCTCGCCTGGGGGGCTGGGGCAATGAGCAGTTCTTC.

V is TRBV29-1 and J is TRBJ1-5; D gene uncertain. V was shortened by 3 bases and J by 2 bases, with 8 bases between the two germline ends. The CDR3 runs to 13 residues. Germline V gene data show CDR1 as SQVTM and CDR2 as ANQGSEA. For the CDR3, the DNA is TGCAGCGTTGAGGGGTACGGCAATCAGCCCCAGCATTTT. Translating it yields CSVEGYGNQPQHF.

This clonotype was seen a handful of times. The rearrangement uses TRBV5-1 and TRBJ2-3; TRBD2 might be the D (6 bases). CDR1 SGHRS and CDR2 YFSETQ come from the germline V gene. Trimming shortened V by 1 base and J by 7 bases, and 16 bases separated the two germline ends. CDR3 length: 15 amino acids. The CDR3 here is CASSLYSTGLNTQYF. The CDR3 nucleotides are TGCGCCAGCAGCTTGTACTCAACGGGACTGAATACGCAGTATTTT. The whole variable domain, filled in from reference TRBV5-1 and TRBJ2-3, reads KAGVTQTPRYLIKTRGQQVTLSCSPISGHRSVSWYQQTPGQGLQFLFEYFSETQRNKGNFPGRFSGRQFSNSRSEMNVSTLELGDSALYLCASSLYSTGLNTQYFGPGTRLTVL.

The sample holds many counts of this clonotype. V is TRBV24-1 and J is TRBJ2-5; 12 positions match TRBD2. CDR1 is KGHDR and CDR2 is SFDVKD in the germline V gene. The trim removed 7 bases at V and 2 bases at J, leaving 4 bases unmatched. The CDR3 sequence is 15 residues long. The CDR3 is CATSDTSGGQETQYF. The CDR3 nucleotides are TGTGCCACCAGCGACACTAGCGGGGGGCAAGAGACCCAGTACTTC.

This clonotype was counted at least ten times. V and J are TRBV4-1 and TRBJ2-7; 7 bases match TRBD1. Germline V gene sequence: CDR1 MGHRA, CDR2 YSYEKL. This CDR3 region has 14 residues. The V segment lost 1 base and the J segment 3 bases; nucleotides outside the gene matches: 3. CDR3 residues: CASSQGQGDYEQYF. CDR3 nucleotide sequence: TGCGCCAGCAGCCAAGGGCAGGGGGACTACGAGCAGTACTTC.

This clonotype was detected many times. This chain joins TRBV7-8 and TRBJ2-1; the match to TRBD1 covers 10 bases. Trimming took 5 bases from V and 8 from J; bases not matched to a gene: 6. There are 14 residues in the CDR3. Germline loops: CDR1 SGHVS, CDR2 FQNEAQ. The CDR3 here is CASSPGGTGDEQFF. Here the CDR3 DNA reads TGTGCCAGCAGCCCAGGTGGGACAGGGGATGAGCAGTTCTTC.

The genes are TRBV20-1 and TRBJ1-2, with 11 bases identical to TRBD1. The ends lost 5 bases at V and 4 bases at J; junction bases unmatched: 3. Germline V CDR1 and CDR2: DFQATT, SNEGSKA (reference sequence). The CDR3 is 13 residues long. CDR3 sequence: CSASGTGGYGYTF. The CDR3 bases are TGCAGTGCTTCTGGGACAGGGGGCTATGGCTACACCTTC.

This clonotype has ten or more counts. The chain links TRBV7-9 to TRBJ1-2; 10 bases agree with TRBD1. The germline V gene has CDR1 SEHNR and CDR2 FQNEAQ (reference sequence). V lost 5 bases, J lost 5 bases, and 14 bases stayed unmatched. The CDR3 contains 17 residues. The DNA of the CDR3 is TGTGCCAGCAGCCCGCGCCGGACAGGGGGAATCCCTTATGGCTACACCTTC. It is translated as CASSPRRTGGIPYGYTF.

This clonotype was seen repeatedly, ten times or more. The rearrangement joins TRBV29-1 to TRBJ2-1; the D is unclear. V lost 3 bases and J lost 4, with 10 bases in between. There are 13 residues in the CDR3. Germline V gene data show CDR1 as SQVTM and CDR2 as ANQGSEA. The CDR3 spells CSVDLVEYNEQFF. The DNA for the CDR3 is TGCAGCGTTGATCTCGTGGAGTACAATGAGCAGTTCTTC.

A few counts support this clonotype. This chain connects TRBV20-1 to TRBJ2-7, with D tentatively TRBD1 (6 bases). Germline CDR1 and CDR2: DFQATT and SNEGSKA (reference sequence). This CDR3 has 13 residues. V was clipped by 1 base and J by 3 bases, with 10 bases between them. CDR3 bases: TGCAGTGCTAGAGTCAGGGGATTCTACGAGCAGTACTTC. It specifies CSARVRGFYEQYF.

This clonotype was observed many times. The chain links TRBV27 to TRBJ2-1; 8 bases align to TRBD2. Germline V gene data show CDR1 as MNHEY and CDR2 as SMNVEV (reference sequence). The J segment lost 6 bases and the V segment lost 0 bases, leaving 4 bases of the junction unmatched. This CDR3 contains 15 residues. The CDR3 spells CASSLSGGDGNEQFF. The CDR3 nucleotides are TGTGCCAGCAGTTTATCCGGGGGGGACGGCAATGAGCAGTTCTTC.

In the case of this clonotype: A much bigger clone sits one base away, suggesting this may be a read error. This rearrangement joins TRBV6-2 or TRBV6-3 to TRBJ1-1, with D unresolved. Germline-derived CDR1 and CDR2 are MNHEY and SVGEGT. The CDR3 is 14 amino acids. The CDR3 coding sequence is TGTGCCAGCAGTCTTGCGCCGGCCGACACTGAAGCTCTCTTT. The encoded protein is CASSLAPADTEALF.

The chain is built from TRBV19 and TRBJ2-6, with D unclear. Germline values: CDR1 LNHDA, CDR2 SQIVND (reference sequence). This CDR3 is built from 13 residues. Trimming shortened V by 6 bases and J by 0 bases, and 3 bases separated the two germline ends. CDR3 bases: TGTGCCAGTAGCGTCTCTGGGGCCAACGTCCTGACTTTC. Its translation: CASSVSGANVLTF.

This clonotype was picked up many times. V gene TRBV18 combines with J gene TRBJ2-7; perhaps TRBD2 as D (6 bases). The CDR3 runs to 14 residues. Trimming took off 1 base at V and 3 bases at J, with 10 bases between the two ends. In germline, CDR1 is KGHSH, CDR2 LQKENI. CDR3 bases: TGTGCCAGCTCACCACGGGGGGATTACTACGAGCAGTACTTC. Protein product: CASSPRGDYYEQYF.